These 14 T cell receptor beta chains were sequenced from one sample in a study of CD8 T cells in Susac syndrome. The RNA input was about 0.5 to 1 ug, and it was reverse transcribed with random hexamers. One entry per CDR3 protein results from TCRdb running MiXCR on the immunoSEQ multiplex PCR reads. This sample carries about 170,000 distinct CDR3 sequences, approximately 94% of them seen once, and the ten largest clones take under 0.095%. Material: CD4+ T cells from PBMCs. The source is a human donor with multiple sclerosis.

This rearrangement joins TRBV7-2 to TRBJ1-1; TRBD1 might be the D (5 bases). The CDR3 totals 14 residues. V lost 6 bases and J 1 base, leaving 12 bases between the germline ends. Germline V gives CDR1 SGHTA, CDR2 FQGNSA. CDR3 sequence (DNA): TGTGCCAGCAGGGCGGGACTGACGAACACTGAAGCTTTCTTT. Translated: CASRAGLTNTEAFF.

The V and J genes are TRBV2 and TRBJ1-2, with a tentative D call TRBD1 (6 bases). This CDR3 region has 13 residues. Germline V gene data show CDR1 as SNHLY and CDR2 as FYNNEI. Trimming pared 6 bases from V and 7 bases from J, leaving 15 bases between. The CDR3 coding sequence is TGTGCCAGCAGCGCTACAGGGTTTCTTGGCTACACCTTC. Its translation: CASSATGFLGYTF.

Only a few counts were recorded for this clonotype. The chain links TRBV6-5 to TRBJ2-7, with TRBD1 matching 9 bases. This CDR3 contains 13 residues. Germline CDR1 reads MNHEY; CDR2 reads SVGAGI. Trimming cost V 6 bases and J 1 base; bases outside gene matches: 1. CDR3 in amino acids: CASRGTGSYEQYF. DNA of the CDR3: TGTGCCAGCAGGGGGACAGGGTCCTACGAGCAGTACTTC.

This sequence joins TRBV5-1 and TRBJ2-7; D remains unclear. Trimming took off 3 bases at V and 5 bases at J, with 15 bases between the two ends. CDR3 size: 14 residues. In germline, CDR1 is SGHRS, CDR2 YFSETQ. The CDR3 reads CASSSGSVWNEQYF. The CDR3 region has the DNA TGCGCCAGCAGCTCGGGCTCGGTCTGGAACGAGCAGTACTTC.

This chain uses TRBV5-1 with TRBJ2-2; a possible D gene is TRBD1 (5 bases). The V end was cut by 1 base, the J end by 5 bases, with 9 bases between. The CDR3 loop spans 14 amino acids. Per the germline V gene, CDR1 is SGHRS and CDR2 is YFSETQ. CDR3 in DNA: TGCGCCAGCAGCTTGCGATCAGGGACCGGGGAGCTGTTTTTT. This encodes CASSLRSGTGELFF. The entire variable domain, with the rest obtained from reference TRBV5-1 and TRBJ2-2, is as follows: KAGVTQTPRYLIKTRGQQVTLSCSPISGHRSVSWYQQTPGQGLQFLFEYFSETQRNKGNFPGRFSGRQFSNSRSEMNVSTLELGDSALYLCASSLRSGTGELFFGEGSRLTVL.

This chain connects TRBV28 to TRBJ2-5; D is uncertain. The CDR3 contains 13 residues. V lost 5 bases to trimming and J lost 5 bases, with 12 bases between them. The germline CDR1 and CDR2 sequences are MDHEN and SYDVKM. The DNA of the CDR3 is TGTGCCAGCAGTCCCTTACCGGGCGAGACCCAGTACTTC. Translated, it gives CASSPLPGETQYF.

V and J are TRBV20-1 and TRBJ2-2; D possibly corresponds to TRBD2 (5 bases). This CDR3 region has 15 residues. CDR1 and CDR2 from the germline V gene are DFQATT and SNEGSKA (reference sequence). Trimming stripped 4 bases from V and 2 bases from J, with 14 bases between. CDR3 protein: CSAIAPPGNTGELFF. CDR3 DNA sequence: TGCAGTGCTATTGCTCCTCCGGGAAACACCGGGGAGCTGTTTTTT.

J is TRBJ2-2 and V is TRBV7-2; TRBD1 might be the D (5 bases). This CDR3 has 15 amino acids. Trimming left V 3 bases short and J 1 base short, with 9 bases between. Per the germline V gene, CDR1 is SGHTA and CDR2 is FQGNSA. CDR3 bases: TGTGCCAGCAGCTTTTGGACATTGAACACCGGGGAGCTGTTTTTT. It translates to CASSFWTLNTGELFF.

This chain links TRBV24-1 with TRBJ2-2; perhaps TRBD2 as D (5 bases). The V end was cut by 4 bases, the J end by 4 bases, with 12 bases between. Germline V gives CDR1 KGHDR, CDR2 SFDVKD. The CDR3 runs 15 residues. The CDR3 here is CATSDPGSSTGELFF. The CDR3 DNA reads TGTGCCACCAGTGACCCGGGGTCGAGCACCGGGGAGCTGTTTTTT.

This clonotype was picked up one time. This sequence joins TRBV12-3 or TRBV12-4 and TRBJ2-7; TRBD2 agrees at 13 bases. Trimming removed 3 bases from V and 5 bases from J; junction bases left unmatched: 4. The length of the CDR3 is 15 residues. The CDR3 coding sequence is TGTGCCAGCAGTTTCCGGACTAGCGGGAGCCACGAGCAGTACTTC. It yields the protein CASSFRTSGSHEQYF.

CDR3 amino acids: CASSQEPRTSGHTDTQYF. The CDR3 DNA sequence: TGCGCCAGCAGCCAAGAGCCCCGGACTAGCGGGCACACAGATACGCAGTATTTT. This rearrangement joins TRBV4-3 to TRBJ2-3; 11 positions agree with TRBD2. CDR3 length: 18 amino acids. V gave up 0 bases and J gave up 2 bases; unmatched junction bases: 7. Germline values: CDR1 LGHNA, CDR2 YSLEER.

This clonotype is a singleton in its sample. The genes are TRBV30 and TRBJ1-2, with D possibly TRBD1 on 5 matching bases. Germline-derived CDR1 and CDR2 are GTSNPN and SVGIG (reference sequence). Trimming shortened V by 4 bases and J by 5 bases, and 14 bases separated the two germline ends. The CDR3 is made up of 13 amino acids. The CDR3 here is CAWKGPPIYGYTF. Here the CDR3 DNA reads TGTGCCTGGAAGGGGCCGCCGATTTATGGCTACACCTTC.

This chain uses TRBV28 with TRBJ2-5; a possible D gene is TRBD1 (8 bases). CDR1 MDHEN and CDR2 SYDVKM come from the germline V gene. This CDR3 region has 15 residues. Trimming stripped 3 bases from V and 7 bases from J, with 18 bases between. CDR3 region: CASSFRGLGGGTQYF. CDR3 sequence (DNA): TGTGCCAGCAGTTTCAGGGGGCTTGGCGGGGGGACCCAGTACTTC.

The chain joins TRBV25-1 to TRBJ1-2, with D possibly matching TRBD1 (6 bases). Germline values: CDR1 MGHDK, CDR2 SYGVNS. This CDR3 comprises 13 residues. With 4 bases removed from V and 8 bases from J, the gap between germline ends came to 14 bases. CDR3 protein: CASSVGPGEGYTF. The CDR3 DNA follows: TGTGCCAGCAGTGTTGGGCCAGGGGAGGGCTACACCTTC.